This TCR beta chain was sequenced in a study of identical twins (dated by TCRdb to between 2015 and 2016). About the study as a whole: The study deep-sequenced TCR alpha and beta repertoires from monozygotic twins, unrelated adults of various ages and cord blood to test whether fetal clonotypes persist. To rule out contamination, the twin experiments were replicated at different times with different library preparation protocols.

To note about this clonotype: Its antigen remains undetermined. It has no much larger one-base neighbor in the sample; base qualities were not kept.

Every donor was a healthy Caucasian. Three pairs of female monozygotic twins, all aged about 18 to 30 years, made up the twin cohort. The RNA used for TCR libraries was isolated from peripheral blood mononuclear cells. Overall study results and their limits: Out-of-frame TCR alpha sharing in monozygotic twins was systematically underestimated by recombination models, whereas sharing between unrelated individuals was in agreement with the recombination models. Invariant T cells such as MAIT and iNKT could partly confound zero-insertion analyses, though diverse VJ usage argued against this for most clonotypes. Abundant cord blood beta clonotypes carried fewer insertions; young adult naive repertoires showed a weaker similar trend, while memory repertoires showed none. Because the same donors could not be followed over many years, the conclusions depended on cross-sectional statistical analysis. Excess twin sharing in beta out-of-frame sequences was weaker because fewer shared sequences lowered the signal-to-noise ratio. Compared with coincidental sharing between unrelated individuals, out-of-frame TCR alpha sequences shared between twins had an excess of sequences with low generation probability.

The library was obtained by 5' RACE. The sequencing machine was an Illumina HiSeq 2000. A universal primer binding site was added through template switching, and the final cDNA carried a unique molecular identifier so that TCR cDNA molecules could be counted accurately. Specific primers in the conserved constant-segment region were used to synthesize first-strand cDNA for the TCR alpha and beta chains. To control for contamination, every cDNA library was double barcoded, receiving both a SMART-Mk sample barcode and Illumina barcodes. TruSeq adapter sequences, together with Illumina sample barcodes, were added in two successive PCR steps. The TCR alpha and beta cDNA libraries were sequenced on the Illumina HiSeq platform using custom primers. For the original study's pipeline: MiGEC was used to process raw reads and extract unique molecular identifiers, and MiXCR was used to find CDR3 positions. Recombination models were inferred per individual with the repgenHMM and IGoR tools using an EM algorithm. Shared clonotypes were analyzed with the tcR package in R, and sharing was normalized by the product of cloneset sizes. Out-of-frame nonproductive sequences were analyzed to study raw recombination free of thymic and clonal selection effects. The public sequencing data were trimmed at Q25 with fastp and processed into clonotypes with MiXCR by TCRdb, which kept only in-frame beta chains. Each entry merges the rows of one CDR3 protein and shows their most common DNA and genes. The V and J calls come from TCRdb's annotation, not from the publication. The sample table holds about 890,000 distinct CDR3 sequences, of which roughly an eighth were seen once. The ten largest account for 1.5% to 2% of the sample.

Based on the germline V gene, the CDR1 and CDR2 sequences are SGHDT and YYEEEE. V sheds 4 bases and J sheds 6 bases, leaving 14 bases between their ends. The CDR3 goes from the cysteine to the phenylalanine over 14 residues. Just CDR3 DNA is preserved here, 42 bases in frame from base 1. The data also belong to a second study, concerning yellow fever vaccine responses in identical twins. The second study's paper adds: The T cell response to vaccination in identical twins was reported by the authors to appear partly convergent and partly personalized. In identical twins, the study followed T cell clones that responded to the vaccine with precision.

This clonotype originated in a woman between 18 and 29 years old in good health. The V and J genes are TRBV5-6 and TRBJ1-5; a weak D assignment points to TRBD1 (5 bases agree). The material sequenced was PBMCs. In nucleotide form, the sequence is TGTGCCAGCAGCCGGAGTAGGGGATCTCAGCCCCAGCATTTT. It specifies CASSRSRGSQPQHF.